This T cell receptor (beta chain) was documented in a study of Graves' ophthalmopathy and Graves' hyperthyroidism. On the study more broadly: The authors defined stable hyperthyroidism as no ophthalmopathy within 18 months of follow-up.

This clonotype was picked up many times. The V and J ends lost 5 bases and 1 base respectively, with 11 bases between them. Germline V CDR1 and CDR2: SGHTA, FQGNSA. This CDR3 is built from 15 residues. For repertoire sequencing, the TCR beta CDR3 regions were amplified from RNA transcripts. First-round RT-PCR used HTBI primers; second-round multiplex PCR followed. Each CDR3 protein gets one entry after TCRdb re-called the multiplex PCR reads with MiXCR. The sample lists over a million distinct CDR3 sequences, about 35% seen once, with 11% in the top ten. The chain joins TRBV7-2 to TRBJ2-2; a weak D match, TRBD1 (6 bases). The specimen was peripheral blood or thyroid tissue (not recorded which). The TCR originated in an adult man with Graves' hyperthyroidism. The CDR3 DNA reads as TGTGCCAGCAGCGAGACAGGCCTGAACACCGGGGAGCTGTTTTTT. This encodes CASSETGLNTGELFF.